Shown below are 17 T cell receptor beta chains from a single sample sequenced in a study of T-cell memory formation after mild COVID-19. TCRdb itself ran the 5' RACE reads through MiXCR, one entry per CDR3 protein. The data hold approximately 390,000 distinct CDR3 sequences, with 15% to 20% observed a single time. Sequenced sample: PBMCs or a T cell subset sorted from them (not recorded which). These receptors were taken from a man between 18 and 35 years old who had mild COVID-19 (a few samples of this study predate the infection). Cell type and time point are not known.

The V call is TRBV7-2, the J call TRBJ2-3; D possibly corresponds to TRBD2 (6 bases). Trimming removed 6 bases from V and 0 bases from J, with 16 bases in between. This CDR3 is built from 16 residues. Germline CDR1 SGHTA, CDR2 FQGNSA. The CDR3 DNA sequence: TGTGCCAGCAGACCTTTTGGGGGGTATAGCACAGATACGCAGTATTTT. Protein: CASRPFGGYSTDTQYF.

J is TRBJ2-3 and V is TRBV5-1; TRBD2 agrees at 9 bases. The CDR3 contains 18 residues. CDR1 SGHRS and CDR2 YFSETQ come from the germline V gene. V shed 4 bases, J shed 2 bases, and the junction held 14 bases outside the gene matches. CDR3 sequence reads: CASSPYMVIAGDTDTQYF. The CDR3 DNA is TGCGCCAGCAGCCCCTACATGGTAATAGCGGGGGACACAGATACGCAGTATTTT.

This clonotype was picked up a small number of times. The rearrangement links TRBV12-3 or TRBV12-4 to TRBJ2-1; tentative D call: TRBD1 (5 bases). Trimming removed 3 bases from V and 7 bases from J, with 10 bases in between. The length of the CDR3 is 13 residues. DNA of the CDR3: TGTGCCAGCAGTTTTGCACAGGTAAATGAGCAGTTCTTC. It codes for CASSFAQVNEQFF.

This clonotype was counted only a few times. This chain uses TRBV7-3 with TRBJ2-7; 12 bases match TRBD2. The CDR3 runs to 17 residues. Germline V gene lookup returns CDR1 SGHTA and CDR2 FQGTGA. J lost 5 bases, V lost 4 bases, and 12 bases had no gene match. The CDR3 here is CASSCGEPSGGAHEQYF. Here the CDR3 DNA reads TGTGCCAGCAGCTGTGGCGAGCCTAGCGGGGGGGCTCACGAGCAGTACTTC. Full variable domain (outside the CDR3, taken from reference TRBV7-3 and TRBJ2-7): GAGVSQTPSNKVTEKGKYVELRCDPISGHTALYWYRQSLGQGPEFLIYFQGTGAADDSGLPNDRFFAVRPEGSVSTLKIQRTERGDSAVYLCASSCGEPSGGAHEQYFGPGTRLTVT.

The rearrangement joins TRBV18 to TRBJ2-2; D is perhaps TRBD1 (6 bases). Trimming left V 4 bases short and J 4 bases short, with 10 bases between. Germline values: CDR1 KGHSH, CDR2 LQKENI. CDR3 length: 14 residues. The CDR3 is CASSRYRVTGELFF. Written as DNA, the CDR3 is TGTGCCAGCTCACGCTACAGGGTCACCGGGGAGCTGTTTTTT.

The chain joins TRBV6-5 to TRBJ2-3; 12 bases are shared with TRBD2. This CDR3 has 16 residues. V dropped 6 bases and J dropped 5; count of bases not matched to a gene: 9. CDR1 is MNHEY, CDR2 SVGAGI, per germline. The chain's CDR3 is CASRIASGGALDTQYF. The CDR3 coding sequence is TGTGCCAGCAGGATTGCTAGCGGGGGGGCCTTAGATACGCAGTATTTT.

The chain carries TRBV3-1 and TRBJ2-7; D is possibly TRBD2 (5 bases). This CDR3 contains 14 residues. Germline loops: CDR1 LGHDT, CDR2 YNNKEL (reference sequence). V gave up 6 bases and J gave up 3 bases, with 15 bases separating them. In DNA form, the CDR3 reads TGTGCCAGCAGTCTGGTCTCCGGGAACTACGAGCAGTACTTC. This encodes CASSLVSGNYEQYF.

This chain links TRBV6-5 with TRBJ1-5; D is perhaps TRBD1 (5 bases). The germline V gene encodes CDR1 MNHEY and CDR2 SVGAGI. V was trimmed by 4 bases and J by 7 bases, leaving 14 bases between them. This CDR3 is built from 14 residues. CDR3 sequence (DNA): TGTGCCAGCAGTTCCCGACAGCCTCCGCAGCCCCAGCATTTT. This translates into CASSSRQPPQPQHF.

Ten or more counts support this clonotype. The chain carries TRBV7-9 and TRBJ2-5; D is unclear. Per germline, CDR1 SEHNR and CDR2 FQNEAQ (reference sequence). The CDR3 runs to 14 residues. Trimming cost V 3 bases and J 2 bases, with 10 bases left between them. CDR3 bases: TGTGCCAGCAGCTTTGGCCCGGTACAAGAGACCCAGTACTTC. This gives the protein CASSFGPVQETQYF.

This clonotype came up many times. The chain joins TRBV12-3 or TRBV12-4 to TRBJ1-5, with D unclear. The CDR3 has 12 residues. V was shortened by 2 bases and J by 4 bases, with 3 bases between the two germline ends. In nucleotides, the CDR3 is TGTGCCAGCAGTTTAATGAATCAGCCCCAGCATTTT. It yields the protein CASSLMNQPQHF.

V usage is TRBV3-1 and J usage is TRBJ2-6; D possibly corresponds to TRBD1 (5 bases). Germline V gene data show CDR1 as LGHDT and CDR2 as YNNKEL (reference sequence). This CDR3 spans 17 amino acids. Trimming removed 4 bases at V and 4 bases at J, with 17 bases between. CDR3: CASSPLEGQGGANVLTF. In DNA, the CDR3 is TGTGCCAGCAGCCCCTTAGAAGGGCAGGGCGGGGCCAACGTCCTGACTTTC.

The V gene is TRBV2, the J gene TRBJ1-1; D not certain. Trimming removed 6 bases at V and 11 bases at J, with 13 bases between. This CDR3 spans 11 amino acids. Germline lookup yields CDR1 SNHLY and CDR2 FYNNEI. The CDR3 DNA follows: TGTGCCAGCAGCCAAAGCACGGAGGCTTTCTTT. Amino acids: CASSQSTEAFF.

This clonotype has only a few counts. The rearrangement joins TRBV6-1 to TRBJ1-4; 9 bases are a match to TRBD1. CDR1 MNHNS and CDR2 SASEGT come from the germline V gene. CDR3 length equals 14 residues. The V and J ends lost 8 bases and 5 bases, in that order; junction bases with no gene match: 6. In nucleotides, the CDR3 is TGTGCCAGCGGGGCCGGGACAGGGAATGAAAAACTGTTTTTT. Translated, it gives CASGAGTGNEKLFF.

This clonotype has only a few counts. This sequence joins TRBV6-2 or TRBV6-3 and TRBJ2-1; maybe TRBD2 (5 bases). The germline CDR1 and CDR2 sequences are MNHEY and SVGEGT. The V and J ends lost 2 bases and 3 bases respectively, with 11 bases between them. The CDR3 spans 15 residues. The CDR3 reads CASSYGLAGYNEQFF. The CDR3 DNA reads TGTGCCAGCAGTTACGGGCTAGCTGGCTACAATGAGCAGTTCTTC.

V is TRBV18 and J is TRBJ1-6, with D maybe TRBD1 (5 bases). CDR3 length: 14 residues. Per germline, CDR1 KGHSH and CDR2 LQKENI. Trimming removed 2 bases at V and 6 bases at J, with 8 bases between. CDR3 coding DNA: TGTGCCAGCTCACCAGTCCAGGGTAATTCACCCCTCCACTTT. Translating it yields CASSPVQGNSPLHF.

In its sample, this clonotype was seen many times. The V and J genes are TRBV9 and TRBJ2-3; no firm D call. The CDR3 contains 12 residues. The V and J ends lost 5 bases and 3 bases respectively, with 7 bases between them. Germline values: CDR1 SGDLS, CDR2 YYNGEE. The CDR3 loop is CASSVGTDTQYF. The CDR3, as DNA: TGTGCCAGCAGTGTCGGAACAGATACGCAGTATTTT. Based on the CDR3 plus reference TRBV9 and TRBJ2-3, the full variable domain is DSGVTQTPKHLITATGQRVTLRCSPRSGDLSVYWYQQSLDQGLQFLIQYYNGEERAKGNILERFSAQQFPDLHSELNLSSLELGDSALYFCASSVGTDTQYFGPGTRLTVL.

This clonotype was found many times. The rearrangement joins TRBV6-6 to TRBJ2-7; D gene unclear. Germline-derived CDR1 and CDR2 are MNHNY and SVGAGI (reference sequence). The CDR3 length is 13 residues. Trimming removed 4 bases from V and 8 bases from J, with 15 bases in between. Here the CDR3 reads CASSSGGVPKQYV. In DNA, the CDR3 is TGTGCCAGCAGTTCAGGTGGTGTCCCGAAGCAGTACGTC.